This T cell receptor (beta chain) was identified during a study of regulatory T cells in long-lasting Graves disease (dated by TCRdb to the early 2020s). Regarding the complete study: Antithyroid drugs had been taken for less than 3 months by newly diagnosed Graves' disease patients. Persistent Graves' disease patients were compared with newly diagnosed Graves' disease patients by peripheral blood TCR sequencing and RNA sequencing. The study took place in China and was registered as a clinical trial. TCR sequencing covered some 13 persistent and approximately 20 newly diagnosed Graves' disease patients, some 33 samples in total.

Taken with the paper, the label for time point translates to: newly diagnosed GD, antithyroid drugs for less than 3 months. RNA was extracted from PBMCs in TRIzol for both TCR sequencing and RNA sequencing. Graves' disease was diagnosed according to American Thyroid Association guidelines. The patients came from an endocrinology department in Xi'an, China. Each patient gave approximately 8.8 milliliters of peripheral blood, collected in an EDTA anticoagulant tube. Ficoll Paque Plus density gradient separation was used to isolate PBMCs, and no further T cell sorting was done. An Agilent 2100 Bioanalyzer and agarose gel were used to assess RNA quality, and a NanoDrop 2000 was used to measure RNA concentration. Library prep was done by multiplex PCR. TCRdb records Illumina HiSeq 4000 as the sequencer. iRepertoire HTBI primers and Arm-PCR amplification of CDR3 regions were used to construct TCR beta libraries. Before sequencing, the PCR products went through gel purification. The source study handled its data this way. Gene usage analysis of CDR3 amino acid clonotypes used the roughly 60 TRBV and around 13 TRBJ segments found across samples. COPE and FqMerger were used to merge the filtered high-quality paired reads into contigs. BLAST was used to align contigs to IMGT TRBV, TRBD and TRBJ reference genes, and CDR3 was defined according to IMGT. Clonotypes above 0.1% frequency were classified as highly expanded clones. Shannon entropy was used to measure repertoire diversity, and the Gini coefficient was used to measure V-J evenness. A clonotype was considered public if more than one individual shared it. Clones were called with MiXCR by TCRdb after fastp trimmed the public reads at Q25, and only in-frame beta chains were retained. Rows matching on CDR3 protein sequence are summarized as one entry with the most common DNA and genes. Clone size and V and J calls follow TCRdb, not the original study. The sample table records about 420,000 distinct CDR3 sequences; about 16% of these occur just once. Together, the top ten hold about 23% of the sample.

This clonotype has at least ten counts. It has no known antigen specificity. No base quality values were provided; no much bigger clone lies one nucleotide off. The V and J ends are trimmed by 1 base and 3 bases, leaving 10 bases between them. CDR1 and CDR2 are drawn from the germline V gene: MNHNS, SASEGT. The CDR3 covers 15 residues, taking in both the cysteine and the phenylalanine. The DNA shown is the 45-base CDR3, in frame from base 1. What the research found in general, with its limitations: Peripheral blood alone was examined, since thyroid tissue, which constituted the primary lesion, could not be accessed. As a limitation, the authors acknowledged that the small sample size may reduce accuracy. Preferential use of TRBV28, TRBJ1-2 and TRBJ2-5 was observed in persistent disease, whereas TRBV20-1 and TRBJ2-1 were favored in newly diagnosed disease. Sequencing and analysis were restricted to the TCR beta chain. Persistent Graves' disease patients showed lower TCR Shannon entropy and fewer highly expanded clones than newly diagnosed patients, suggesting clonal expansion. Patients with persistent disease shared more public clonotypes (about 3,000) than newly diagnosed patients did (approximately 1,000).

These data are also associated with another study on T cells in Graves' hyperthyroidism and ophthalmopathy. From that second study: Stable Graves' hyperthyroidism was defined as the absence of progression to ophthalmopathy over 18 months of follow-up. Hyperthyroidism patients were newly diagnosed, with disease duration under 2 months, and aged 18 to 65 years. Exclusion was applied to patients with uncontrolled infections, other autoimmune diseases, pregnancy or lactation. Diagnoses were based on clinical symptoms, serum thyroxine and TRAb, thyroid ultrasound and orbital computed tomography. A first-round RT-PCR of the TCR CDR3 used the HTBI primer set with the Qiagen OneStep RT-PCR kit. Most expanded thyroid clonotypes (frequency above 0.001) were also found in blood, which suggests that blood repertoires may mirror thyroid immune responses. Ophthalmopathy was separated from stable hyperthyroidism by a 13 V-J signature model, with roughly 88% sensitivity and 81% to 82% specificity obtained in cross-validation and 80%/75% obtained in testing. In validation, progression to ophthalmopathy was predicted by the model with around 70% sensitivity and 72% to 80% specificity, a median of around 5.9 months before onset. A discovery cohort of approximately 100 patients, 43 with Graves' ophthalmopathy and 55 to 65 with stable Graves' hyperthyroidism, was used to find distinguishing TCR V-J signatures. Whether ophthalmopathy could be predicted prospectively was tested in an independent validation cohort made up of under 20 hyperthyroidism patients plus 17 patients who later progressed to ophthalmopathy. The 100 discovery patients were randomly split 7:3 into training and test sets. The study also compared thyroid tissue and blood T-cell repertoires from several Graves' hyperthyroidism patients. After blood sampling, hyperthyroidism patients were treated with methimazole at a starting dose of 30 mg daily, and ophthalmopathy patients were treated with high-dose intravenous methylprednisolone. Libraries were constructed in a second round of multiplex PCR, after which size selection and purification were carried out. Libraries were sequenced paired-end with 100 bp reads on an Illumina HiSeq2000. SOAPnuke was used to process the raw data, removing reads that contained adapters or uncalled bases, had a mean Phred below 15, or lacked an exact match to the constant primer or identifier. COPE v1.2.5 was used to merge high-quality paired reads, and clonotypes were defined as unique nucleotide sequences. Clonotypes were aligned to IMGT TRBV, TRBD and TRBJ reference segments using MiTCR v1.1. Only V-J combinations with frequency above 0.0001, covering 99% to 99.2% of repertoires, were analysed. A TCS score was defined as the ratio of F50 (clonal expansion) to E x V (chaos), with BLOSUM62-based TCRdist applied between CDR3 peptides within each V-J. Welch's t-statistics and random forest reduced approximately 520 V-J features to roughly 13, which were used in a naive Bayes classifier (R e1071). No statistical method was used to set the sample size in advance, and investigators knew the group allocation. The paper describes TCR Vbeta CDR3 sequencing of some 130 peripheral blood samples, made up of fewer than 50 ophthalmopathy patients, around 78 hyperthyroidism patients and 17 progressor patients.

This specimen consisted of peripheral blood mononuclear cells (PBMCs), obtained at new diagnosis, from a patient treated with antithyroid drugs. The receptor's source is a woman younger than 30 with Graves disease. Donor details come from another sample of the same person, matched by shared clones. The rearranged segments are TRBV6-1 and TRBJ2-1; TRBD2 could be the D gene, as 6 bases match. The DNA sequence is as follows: TGTGCCAGCAGTGAAGATGTCGGGAGCTACAATGAGCAGTTCTTC. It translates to CASSEDVGSYNEQFF.